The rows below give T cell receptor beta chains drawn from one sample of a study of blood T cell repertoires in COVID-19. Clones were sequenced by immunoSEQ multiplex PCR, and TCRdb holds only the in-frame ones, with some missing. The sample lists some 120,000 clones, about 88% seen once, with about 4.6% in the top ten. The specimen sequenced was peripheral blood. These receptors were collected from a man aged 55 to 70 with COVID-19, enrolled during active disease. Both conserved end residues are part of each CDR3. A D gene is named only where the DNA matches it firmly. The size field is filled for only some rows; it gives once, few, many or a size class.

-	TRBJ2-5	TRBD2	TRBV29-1	TGCAGCGCGTGGCGAGCGGGAGAAGTCCACGAGACCCAGTACTTC	CSAWRAGEVHETQYF
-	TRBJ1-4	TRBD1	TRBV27	TGTGCCAGCAGTTCCCTGGACAGGGTTAATGAAAAACTGTTTTTT	CASSSLDRVNEKLFF
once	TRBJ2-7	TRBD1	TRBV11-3	TGTGCCAGCACCCCGGGACAGTCCTACGAGCAGTACTTC	CASTPGQSYEQYF
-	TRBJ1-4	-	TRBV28	TGTGCCAGCAGTTTGGGGGGGATTGAGGTTGAAAAACTGTTTTTT	CASSLGGIEVEKLFF
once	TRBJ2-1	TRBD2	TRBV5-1	TGCGCCAGCAGCTTGGATATTGGACTAGCGGGGGTAGTGAATGAGCAGTTCTTC	CASSLDIGLAGVVNEQFF
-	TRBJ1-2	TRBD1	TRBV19	TGTGCCAGTAGTATAGGTGGGACAGGGGTTAACTATGGCTACACCTTC	CASSIGGTGVNYGYTF
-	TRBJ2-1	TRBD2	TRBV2	TGTGCCAGCAGTGGCTACCAGACTAGCGGGAGATGGGATGAGCAGTTCTTC	CASSGYQTSGRWDEQFF
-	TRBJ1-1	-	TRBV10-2	TGCGCCAGCAGTGATTATAGTTACACTGAAGCTTTCTTT	CASSDYSYTEAFF
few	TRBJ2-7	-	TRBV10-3	TGTGCCATCAGATCGACGGGGGAGAGTAACGAGCAGTACTTC	CAIRSTGESNEQYF
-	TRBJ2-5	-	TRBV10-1	TGCGCCAGACGGGTGGGGCAGGGTGAGACCCAGTACTTC	CARRVGQGETQYF
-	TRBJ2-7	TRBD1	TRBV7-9	TGTGCCAGCAGCTTCTTTGACAGGGGTTCGGCAACCGACGAGCAGTACTTC	CASSFFDRGSATDEQYF
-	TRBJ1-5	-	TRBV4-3	TGCGCCAGCAGCCAAGATTTCGCCAGGGACAATCAGCCCCAGCATTTT	CASSQDFARDNQPQHF
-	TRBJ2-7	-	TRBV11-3	TGTGCCAGCAGCTTGGAGAGGGCGACCTACGAGCAGTACTTC	CASSLERATYEQYF
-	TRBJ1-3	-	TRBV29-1	TGCAGCGTTGACAGCCGGGAAGCCATATATTTT	CSVDSREAIYF
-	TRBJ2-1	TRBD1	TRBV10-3	TGTGCCATCAGCGCTCCAACCGGGACAGGCGCCTACAATGAGCAGTTCTTC	CAISAPTGTGAYNEQFF
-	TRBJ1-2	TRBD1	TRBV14	TGTGCCAGCAGCCAAGGGGACAGGGGACTCTATGGCTACACCTTC	CASSQGDRGLYGYTF
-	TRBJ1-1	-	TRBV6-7	TGTGCCAGCAGCCCCCCGGGAGGGGGGCGGACTGAAGCTTTCTTT	CASSPPGGGRTEAFF
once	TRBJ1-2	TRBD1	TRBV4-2	TGTGCCAGCAGCCAAGCCCTCCCATCAGGGGGCGGGGGCTACACCTTC	CASSQALPSGGGGYTF